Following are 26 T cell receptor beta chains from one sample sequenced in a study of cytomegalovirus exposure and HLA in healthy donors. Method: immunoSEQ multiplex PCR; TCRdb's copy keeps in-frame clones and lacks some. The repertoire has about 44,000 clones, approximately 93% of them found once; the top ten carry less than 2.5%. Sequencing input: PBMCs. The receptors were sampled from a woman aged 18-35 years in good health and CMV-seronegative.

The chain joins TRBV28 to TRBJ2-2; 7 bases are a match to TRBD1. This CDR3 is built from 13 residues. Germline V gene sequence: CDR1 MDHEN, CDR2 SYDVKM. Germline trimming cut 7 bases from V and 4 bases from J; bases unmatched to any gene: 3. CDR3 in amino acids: CASTTGSTGELFF. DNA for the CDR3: TGTGCCAGCACGACAGGGAGCACCGGGGAGCTGTTTTTT.

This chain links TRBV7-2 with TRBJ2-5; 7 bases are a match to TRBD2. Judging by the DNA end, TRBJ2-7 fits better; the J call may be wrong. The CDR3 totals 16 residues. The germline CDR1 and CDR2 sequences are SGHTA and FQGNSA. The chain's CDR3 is CASSLGSVGGSGEQYF. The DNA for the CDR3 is TGTGCCAGCAGCTTAGGGTCGGTCGGCGGGAGTGGCGAGCAGTACTTC.

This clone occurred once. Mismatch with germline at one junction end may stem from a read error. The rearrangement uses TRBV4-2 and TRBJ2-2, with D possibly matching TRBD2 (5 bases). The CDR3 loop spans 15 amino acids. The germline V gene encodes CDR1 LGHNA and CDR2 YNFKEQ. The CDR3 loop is CASSPQESGTGELLF. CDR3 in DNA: TGTGCCAGCAGCCCCCAAGAATCTGGCACCGGGGAGCTGCTTTTT.

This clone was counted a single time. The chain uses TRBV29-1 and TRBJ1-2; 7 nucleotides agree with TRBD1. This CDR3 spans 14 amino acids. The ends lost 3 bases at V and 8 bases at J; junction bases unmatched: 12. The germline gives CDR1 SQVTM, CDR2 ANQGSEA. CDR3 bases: TGCAGCGTTGATATAAGTGAGGGGGCCTGGGGCTACACCTTC. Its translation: CSVDISEGAWGYTF.

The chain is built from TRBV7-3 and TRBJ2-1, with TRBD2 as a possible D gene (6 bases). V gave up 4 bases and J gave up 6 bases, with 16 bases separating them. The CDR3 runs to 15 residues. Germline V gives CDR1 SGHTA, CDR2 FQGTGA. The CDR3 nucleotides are TGTGCCAGCAGCTCCACTAGCACCCCTTCCAATGAGCAGTTCTTC. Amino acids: CASSSTSTPSNEQFF.

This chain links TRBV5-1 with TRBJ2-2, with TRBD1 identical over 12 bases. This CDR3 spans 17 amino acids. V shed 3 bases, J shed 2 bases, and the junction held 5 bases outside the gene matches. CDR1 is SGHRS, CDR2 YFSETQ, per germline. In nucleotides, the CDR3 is TGCGCCAGCAGCTCGGGACAGGGGGCGATTAACACCGGGGAGCTGTTTTTT. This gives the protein CASSSGQGAINTGELFF.

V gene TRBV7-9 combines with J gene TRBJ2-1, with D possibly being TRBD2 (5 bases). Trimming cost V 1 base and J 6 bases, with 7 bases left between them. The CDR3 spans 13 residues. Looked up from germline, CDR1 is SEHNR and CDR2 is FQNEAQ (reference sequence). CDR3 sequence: CASSLDSVNEQFF. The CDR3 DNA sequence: TGTGCCAGCAGCTTAGATAGCGTCAATGAGCAGTTCTTC.

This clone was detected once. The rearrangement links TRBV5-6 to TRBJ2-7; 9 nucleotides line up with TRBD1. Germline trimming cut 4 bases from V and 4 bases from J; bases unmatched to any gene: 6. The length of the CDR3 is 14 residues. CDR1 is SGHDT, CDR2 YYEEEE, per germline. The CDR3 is CASSPGTGSYEQYF. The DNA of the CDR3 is TGTGCCAGCAGCCCCGGGACAGGGTCGTACGAGCAGTACTTC.

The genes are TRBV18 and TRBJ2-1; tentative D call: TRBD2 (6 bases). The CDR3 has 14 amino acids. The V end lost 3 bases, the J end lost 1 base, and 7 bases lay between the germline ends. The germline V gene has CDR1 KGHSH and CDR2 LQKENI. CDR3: CASSPRGSYNEQFF. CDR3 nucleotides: TGTGCCAGCTCACCTCGGGGGTCCTACAATGAGCAGTTCTTC. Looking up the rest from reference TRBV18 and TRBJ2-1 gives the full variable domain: NAGVMQNPRHLVRRRGQEARLRCSPMKGHSHVYWYRQLPEEGLKFMVYLQKENIIDESGMPKERFSAEFPKEGPSILRIQQVVRGDSAAYFCASSPRGSYNEQFFGPGTRLTVL.

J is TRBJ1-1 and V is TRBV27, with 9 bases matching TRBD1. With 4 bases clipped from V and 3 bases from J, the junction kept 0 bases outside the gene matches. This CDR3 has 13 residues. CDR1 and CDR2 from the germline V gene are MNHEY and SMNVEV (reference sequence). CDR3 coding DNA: TGTGCCAGCAGTTGGACAGGGGACACTGAAGCTTTCTTT. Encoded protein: CASSWTGDTEAFF.

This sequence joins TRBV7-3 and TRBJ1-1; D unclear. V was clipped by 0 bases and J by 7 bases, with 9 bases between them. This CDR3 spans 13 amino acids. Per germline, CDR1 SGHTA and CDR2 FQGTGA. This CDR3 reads CASSLTLVSEAFF. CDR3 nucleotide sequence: TGTGCCAGCAGCTTAACGCTAGTTAGTGAAGCTTTCTTT.

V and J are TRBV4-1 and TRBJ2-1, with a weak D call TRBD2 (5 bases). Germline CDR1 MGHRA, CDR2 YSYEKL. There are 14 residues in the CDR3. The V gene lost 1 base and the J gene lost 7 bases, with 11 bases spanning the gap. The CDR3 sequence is CASSQGLLENEQFF. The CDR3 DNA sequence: TGCGCCAGCAGCCAAGGACTACTTGAGAATGAGCAGTTCTTC.

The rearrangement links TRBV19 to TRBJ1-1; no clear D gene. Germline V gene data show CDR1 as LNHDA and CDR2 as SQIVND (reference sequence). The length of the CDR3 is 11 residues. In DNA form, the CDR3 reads TGTGGTACAGAGACGTACACTGAAGCTTTCTTT. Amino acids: CGTETYTEAFF.

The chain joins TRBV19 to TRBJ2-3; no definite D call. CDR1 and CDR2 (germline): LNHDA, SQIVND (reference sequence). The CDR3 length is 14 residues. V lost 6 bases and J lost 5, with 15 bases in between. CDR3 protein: CASSNGRVKDTQYF. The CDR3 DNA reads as TGTGCCAGTAGCAACGGTCGAGTGAAAGATACGCAGTATTTT.

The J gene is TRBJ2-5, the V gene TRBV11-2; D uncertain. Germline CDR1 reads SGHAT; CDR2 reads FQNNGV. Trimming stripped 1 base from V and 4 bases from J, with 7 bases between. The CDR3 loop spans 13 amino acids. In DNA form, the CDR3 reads TGTGCCAGCAGCTTAGGCGAGGTAGAGACCCAGTACTTC. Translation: CASSLGEVETQYF.

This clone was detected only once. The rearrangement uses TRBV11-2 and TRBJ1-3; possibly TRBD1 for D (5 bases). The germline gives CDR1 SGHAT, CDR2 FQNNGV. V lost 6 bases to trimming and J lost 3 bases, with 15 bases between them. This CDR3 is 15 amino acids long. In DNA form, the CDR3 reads TGTGCCAGCAGTCCCGGGACTACCGGTGGAAACACCATATATTTT. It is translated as CASSPGTTGGNTIYF.

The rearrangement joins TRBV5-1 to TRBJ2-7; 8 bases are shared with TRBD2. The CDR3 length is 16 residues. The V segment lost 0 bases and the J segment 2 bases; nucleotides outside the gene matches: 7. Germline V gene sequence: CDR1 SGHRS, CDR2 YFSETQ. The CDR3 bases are TGCGCCAGCAGCTTGGGTCAGCGGGAGAGGGCCTACGAGCAGTACTTC. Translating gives CASSLGQRERAYEQYF.

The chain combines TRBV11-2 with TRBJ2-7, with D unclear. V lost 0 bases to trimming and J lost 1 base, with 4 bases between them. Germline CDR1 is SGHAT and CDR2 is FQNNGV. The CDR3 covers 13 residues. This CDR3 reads CASSLDLSYEQYF. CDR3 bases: TGTGCCAGCAGCTTAGATTTATCCTACGAGCAGTACTTC.

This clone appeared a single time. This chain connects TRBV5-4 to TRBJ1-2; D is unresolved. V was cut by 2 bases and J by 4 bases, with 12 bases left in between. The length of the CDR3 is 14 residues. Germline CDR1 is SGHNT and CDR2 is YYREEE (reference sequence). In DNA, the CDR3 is TGTGCCAGCAGCTTCGCGGGCAACGTCTATGGCTACACCTTC. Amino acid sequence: CASSFAGNVYGYTF.

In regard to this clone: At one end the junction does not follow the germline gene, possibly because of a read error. CDR3 residues: CASSFYPSNSNYDYTF. CDR3 nucleotides: TGTGCCAGCAGCTTCTACCCCTCCAACTCTAACTATGACTACACCTTC. This chain connects TRBV5-6 to TRBJ1-2; no clear D gene. Germline V gives CDR1 SGHDT, CDR2 YYEEEE. This CDR3 region has 16 residues.

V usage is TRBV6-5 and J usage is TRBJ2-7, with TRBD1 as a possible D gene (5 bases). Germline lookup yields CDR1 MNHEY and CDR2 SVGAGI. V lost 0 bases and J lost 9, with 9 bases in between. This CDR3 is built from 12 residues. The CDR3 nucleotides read TGTGCCAGCAGTTACTCCGGACAAAGGCAGTACTTC. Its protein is CASSYSGQRQYF.

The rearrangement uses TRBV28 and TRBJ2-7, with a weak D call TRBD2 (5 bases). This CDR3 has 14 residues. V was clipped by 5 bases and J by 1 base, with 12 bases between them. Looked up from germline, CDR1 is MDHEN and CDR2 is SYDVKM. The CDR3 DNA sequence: TGTGCCAGCAGTAACACTAGTAGGTCCTACGAGCAGTACTTC. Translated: CASSNTSRSYEQYF. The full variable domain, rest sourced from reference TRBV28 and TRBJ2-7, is DVKVTQSSRYLVKRTGEKVFLECVQDMDHENMFWYRQDPGLGLRLIYFSYDVKMKEKGDIPEGYSVSREKKERFSLILESASTNQTSMYLCASSNTSRSYEQYFGPGTRLTVT.

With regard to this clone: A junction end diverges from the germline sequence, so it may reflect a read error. The CDR3 loop reads CASSLGAETGELFF. CDR3 coding DNA: TGTGCTAGCAGCTTAGGGGCTGAAACCGGGGAGCTGTTTTTT. The V gene is TRBV7-7, the J gene TRBJ2-2; D might be TRBD1 (5 bases). Germline CDR1 is SSHAT and CDR2 is FNYEAQ (reference sequence). CDR3 length: 14 residues.

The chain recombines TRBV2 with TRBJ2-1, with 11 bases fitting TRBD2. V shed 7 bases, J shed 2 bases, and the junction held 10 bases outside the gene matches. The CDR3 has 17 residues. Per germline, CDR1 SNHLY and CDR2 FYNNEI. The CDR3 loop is CASIPNIAGGTYNEQFF. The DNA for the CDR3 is TGTGCCAGCATTCCGAATATAGCGGGGGGGACCTACAATGAGCAGTTCTTC.

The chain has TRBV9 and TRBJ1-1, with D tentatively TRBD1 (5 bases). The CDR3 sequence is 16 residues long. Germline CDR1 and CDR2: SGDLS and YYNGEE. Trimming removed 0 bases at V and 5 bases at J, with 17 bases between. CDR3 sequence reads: CASSVAPRGRDTEAFF. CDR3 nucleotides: TGTGCCAGCAGCGTAGCTCCAAGGGGAAGAGATACTGAAGCTTTCTTT.

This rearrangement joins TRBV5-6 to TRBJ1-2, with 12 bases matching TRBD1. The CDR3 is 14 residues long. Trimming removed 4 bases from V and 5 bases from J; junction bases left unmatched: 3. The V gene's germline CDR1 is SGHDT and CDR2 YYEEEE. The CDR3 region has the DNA TGTGCCAGCAGCCCGGGACAGGGGGCTTATGGCTACACCTTC. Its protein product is CASSPGQGAYGYTF.